This TCR beta chain was observed in a study of shared clonotypes between healthy human individuals. Some clones are missing from TCRdb's copy, which holds only in-frame ones; the method was immunoSEQ multiplex PCR. Of millions of clones in the sample, roughly 95% were seen once. The germline V gene has CDR1 MNHEY and CDR2 SMNVEV (reference sequence). This CDR3 is 13 amino acids long. V lost 5 bases, J lost 6 bases, and 4 bases stayed unmatched. CD8 cells regarded as naive lacked CD45RO, were positively chosen for CCR7, and omitted terminally differentiated effector memory CD45RA+ cells. As to this clone: Other DNA sequences from this sample encode an identical CDR3 as well.

The rearrangement joins TRBV27 to TRBJ2-7, with 10 bases aligning to TRBD1. Sequenced: naive CD8+ T cells sorted from blood. The sequence was obtained from a man aged 18 to 29 in good health. CDR3 nucleotide sequence: TGTGCCAGCAGTCCGGGACAGGGGATCGAGCAGTACTTC. As protein: CASSPGQGIEQYF.